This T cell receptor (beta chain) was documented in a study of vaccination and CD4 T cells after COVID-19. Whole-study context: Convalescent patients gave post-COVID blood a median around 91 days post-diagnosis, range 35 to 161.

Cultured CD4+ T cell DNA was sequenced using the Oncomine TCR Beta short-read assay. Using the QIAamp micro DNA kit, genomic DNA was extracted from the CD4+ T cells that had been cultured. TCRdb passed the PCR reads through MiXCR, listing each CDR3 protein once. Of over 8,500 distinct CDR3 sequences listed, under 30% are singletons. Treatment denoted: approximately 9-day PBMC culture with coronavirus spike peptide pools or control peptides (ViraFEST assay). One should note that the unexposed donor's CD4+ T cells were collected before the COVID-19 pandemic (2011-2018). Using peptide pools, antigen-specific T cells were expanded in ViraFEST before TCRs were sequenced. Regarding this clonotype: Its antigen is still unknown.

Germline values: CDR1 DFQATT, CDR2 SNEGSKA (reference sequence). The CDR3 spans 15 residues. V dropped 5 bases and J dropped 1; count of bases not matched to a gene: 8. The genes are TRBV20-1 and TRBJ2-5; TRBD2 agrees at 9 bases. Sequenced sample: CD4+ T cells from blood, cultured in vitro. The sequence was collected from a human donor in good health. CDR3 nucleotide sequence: TGCAGTGCTGGCGATAGCGGGAGAGTCCAAGAGACCCAGTACTTC. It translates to CSAGDSGRVQETQYF.